Following are 30 T cell receptor beta chains from one sample sequenced in a study of blood T cell repertoires in COVID-19. Clones were sequenced by immunoSEQ multiplex PCR, and TCRdb holds only the in-frame ones, with some missing. Of roughly 250,000 clones detected, around 87% appear once; the ten largest clones hold about 2.1%. The sample comprised peripheral blood. The receptors were gathered from a woman aged 45-59 years with acute or convalescent COVID-19.

The chain employs TRBV28 and TRBJ1-1; maybe TRBD1 (5 bases). Per the germline V gene, CDR1 is MDHEN and CDR2 is SYDVKM. CDR3 size: 13 residues. The germline V and J ends were trimmed by 2 bases and 3 bases, with 7 bases remaining between them. Written as DNA, the CDR3 is TGTGCCAGCAGTTTACAGGGTTACACTGAAGCTTTCTTT. It translates to CASSLQGYTEAFF.

The chain carries TRBV18 and TRBJ2-1, with TRBD2 matching 13 bases. V dropped 0 bases and J dropped 6; count of bases not matched to a gene: 2. There are 16 residues in the CDR3. In germline, CDR1 is KGHSH, CDR2 LQKENI. The CDR3 DNA is TGTGCCAGCTCACCACCAGGACTAGCGGGAGTCAATGAGCAGTTCTTC. Its protein is CASSPPGLAGVNEQFF.

This clone has a handful of counts. This chain links TRBV5-1 with TRBJ1-3, with 10 bases that match TRBD1. Germline-derived CDR1 and CDR2 are SGHRS and YFSETQ. The trim removed 0 bases at V and 3 bases at J, leaving 3 bases unmatched. CDR3 size: 16 residues. Here the CDR3 reads CASSLGGQGIGNTIYF. The DNA of the CDR3 is TGCGCCAGCAGCTTGGGGGGACAGGGGATTGGAAACACCATATATTTT.

The chain employs TRBV6-5 and TRBJ2-2; D is possibly TRBD2 (7 bases). Germline V gives CDR1 MNHEY, CDR2 SVGAGI. Trimming stripped 8 bases from V and 1 base from J, with 14 bases between. The length of the CDR3 is 15 residues. The CDR3 coding sequence is TGTGCCAGCGGGGGGGCAGATTGGAACACCGGGGAGCTGTTTTTT. Protein product: CASGGADWNTGELFF.

CDR3 region: CASGLGGTNQPQHF. The CDR3, as DNA: TGTGCTAGTGGTCTGGGAGGAACTAATCAGCCCCAGCATTTT. The V call is TRBV12-5, the J call TRBJ1-5; D not certain. CDR1 LGHNT and CDR2 FRNRAP come from the germline V gene. V was clipped by 5 bases and J by 4 bases, with 12 bases between them. The CDR3 has 14 residues.

The J gene is TRBJ1-4, the V gene TRBV20-1; D not resolved. The germline gives CDR1 DFQATT, CDR2 SNEGSKA (reference sequence). V was clipped by 3 bases and J by 6 bases, with 14 bases between them. There are 14 residues in the CDR3. This CDR3 is CSASNPGIDEKLFF. CDR3 DNA: TGCAGTGCTAGTAATCCAGGAATAGATGAAAAACTGTTTTTT.

The chain couples TRBV10-3 to TRBJ1-6; the D gene is possibly TRBD1 (5 bases). Germline values: CDR1 ENHRY, CDR2 SYGVKD. Trimming pared 8 bases from V and 7 bases from J, leaving 18 bases between. This CDR3 is 15 amino acids long. The CDR3 loop is CAIGPGETANSPLHF. The DNA for the CDR3 is TGTGCCATCGGGCCGGGGGAGACCGCCAATTCACCCCTCCACTTT.

J is TRBJ1-1 and V is TRBV10-3; D not certain. V was trimmed by 10 bases and J by 2 bases, leaving 14 bases between them. The CDR3 has 13 residues. The germline gives CDR1 ENHRY, CDR2 SYGVKD. Here the CDR3 reads CATMSRSNTEAFF. The CDR3 bases are TGTGCCACCATGTCGAGGAGTAACACTGAAGCTTTCTTT.

V usage is TRBV7-2 and J usage is TRBJ2-1, with 8 bases fitting TRBD2. The trim removed 2 bases at V and 0 bases at J, leaving 6 bases unmatched. The CDR3 runs 17 residues. The germline V gene has CDR1 SGHTA and CDR2 FQGNSA. The CDR3: CASSLPSSGSSYNEQFF. CDR3 nucleotides: TGTGCCAGCAGCTTACCCTCCAGCGGGAGCTCCTACAATGAGCAGTTCTTC.

This chain joins TRBV20-1 and TRBJ2-7; maybe TRBD2 (6 bases). CDR1 is DFQATT and CDR2 is SNEGSKA in the germline V gene (reference sequence). V lost 3 bases and J 4 bases, leaving 10 bases between the germline ends. This CDR3 is 12 amino acids long. The CDR3 loop reads CSASSGEYEQYF. The CDR3 bases are TGCAGTGCTAGTAGCGGCGAATACGAGCAGTACTTC.

In DNA form, the CDR3 reads TGTGCCAGCACCCTCACAGGGCTAAATTCACCCCTCCACTTT. This encodes CASTLTGLNSPLHF. V gene TRBV27 combines with J gene TRBJ1-6, with a weak D call TRBD1 (6 bases). Germline V lookup: CDR1 MNHEY, CDR2 SMNVEV (reference sequence). Trimming pared 7 bases from V and 7 bases from J, leaving 14 bases between. The length of the CDR3 is 14 residues.

V and J are TRBV11-1 and TRBJ2-5; tentative D call: TRBD2 (5 bases). V was pared by 5 bases and J by 5 bases, with 18 bases between. This CDR3 has 15 amino acids. CDR1 and CDR2 from the germline V gene are SGHAT and FQDESV (reference sequence). CDR3 loop: CASSPTVGVRETQYF. In nucleotides, the CDR3 is TGTGCCAGCAGCCCAACAGTCGGGGTACGGGAGACCCAGTACTTC.

V usage is TRBV19 and J usage is TRBJ1-5; 7 bases fit TRBD1. J gave up 2 bases and V 1 base, and 2 bases lay outside the gene matches. CDR3 length: 15 residues. CDR1 is LNHDA and CDR2 is SQIVND in the germline V gene (reference sequence). The CDR3 coding sequence is TGTGCCAGTAGTATAGTTGACAGGGGCAATCAGCCCCAGCATTTT. Translation gives CASSIVDRGNQPQHF. Combining the CDR3 with reference TRBV19 and TRBJ1-5 gives the whole variable domain DGGITQSPKYLFRKEGQNVTLSCEQNLNHDAMYWYRQDPGQGLRLIYYSQIVNDFQKGDIAEGYSVSREKKESFPLTVTSAQKNPTAFYLCASSIVDRGNQPQHFGDGTRLSIL.

This chain uses TRBV2 with TRBJ2-2; 7 nucleotides agree with TRBD2. The CDR3 loop spans 18 amino acids. The ends lost 7 bases at V and 0 bases at J; junction bases unmatched: 14. Germline V gene lookup returns CDR1 SNHLY and CDR2 FYNNEI. The CDR3 spells CASIRKGLAASNTGELFF. The CDR3 DNA is TGTGCCAGCATCAGGAAGGGCCTAGCGGCTTCGAACACCGGGGAGCTGTTTTTT.

The table lists this clone with a count of one. The V and J genes are TRBV11-2 and TRBJ2-7, with 13 bases aligning to TRBD2. The CDR3 contains 18 residues. V was pared by 5 bases and J by 6 bases, with 16 bases of the junction left unmatched. Germline loops: CDR1 SGHAT, CDR2 FQNNGV. The CDR3 reads CASSPRLAGGQSPGEQYF. The DNA for the CDR3 is TGTGCCAGCAGCCCGCGACTAGCGGGAGGCCAAAGCCCGGGCGAGCAGTACTTC.

For the CDR3, the DNA is TGCGCCAGCAGTCAGAGGGCGGGGGCGCAAAGGGTAGGTCAGCCCCAGCATTTT. Translating gives CASSQRAGAQRVGQPQHF. V usage is TRBV23-1 and J usage is TRBJ1-5; perhaps TRBD1 as D (6 bases). TRBV23-1 is annotated as an ORF whose role is uncertain. The CDR3 is 18 residues long. V was pared by 3 bases and J by 6 bases, with 24 bases between.

CDR3 DNA: TGCGCCAGCAGCCAAAGCGGGGGCCCCTACGAGCAGTACTTC. Translated, it gives CASSQSGGPYEQYF. This chain links TRBV5-1 with TRBJ2-7; 8 bases fit TRBD2. V trimming: 4 bases; J trimming: 2 bases; junction bases outside the gene matches: 5. The CDR3 totals 14 residues. Looked up from germline, CDR1 is SGHRS and CDR2 is YFSETQ.

This clone has a handful of counts. The chain is built from TRBV29-1 and TRBJ2-7; 7 bases match TRBD1. From germline, CDR1 is SQVTM and CDR2 ANQGSEA. The CDR3 length is 15 residues. The V segment lost 4 bases and the J segment 2 bases; nucleotides outside the gene matches: 11. CDR3 residues: CSVGGDIGTAYEQYF. CDR3 DNA sequence: TGCAGCGTTGGAGGAGATATAGGGACAGCCTACGAGCAGTACTTC.

This chain joins TRBV28 and TRBJ1-3; 9 positions match TRBD1. Looked up from germline, CDR1 is MDHEN and CDR2 is SYDVKM. The ends lost 3 bases at V and 3 bases at J; junction bases unmatched: 3. The CDR3 totals 15 residues. CDR3 in DNA: TGTGCCAGCAGTTTGTACAGGGGGCTTGGAAACACCATATATTTT. Translated, it gives CASSLYRGLGNTIYF.

This chain links TRBV7-3 with TRBJ2-5; 7 positions agree with TRBD1. V shed 1 base, J shed 5 bases, and the junction held 4 bases outside the gene matches. The CDR3 totals 14 residues. Germline CDR1 is SGHTA and CDR2 is FQGTGA. The CDR3 sequence: CASSLIGGAETQYF. CDR3 bases: TGTGCCAGCAGCTTAATAGGGGGCGCGGAGACCCAGTACTTC.

This clone showed up just once. The DNA for the CDR3 is TGTGCCAGCAGCGTAATTCCCTCGGGAGGGGCGAGCACCGGGGAGCTGTTTTTT. Amino acid sequence: CASSVIPSGGASTGELFF. The V and J genes are TRBV9 and TRBJ2-2, with 8 bases that match TRBD2. CDR1 and CDR2 (germline): SGDLS, YYNGEE. V was pared by 1 base and J by 4 bases, with 12 bases of the junction left unmatched. The CDR3 has 18 amino acids.

This clone was recorded a few times. The rearrangement links TRBV7-9 to TRBJ1-5, with 12 bases that match TRBD1. The CDR3 covers 14 residues. Germline values: CDR1 SEHNR, CDR2 FQNEAQ (reference sequence). The trim removed 5 bases at V and 5 bases at J, leaving 1 base unmatched. In DNA, the CDR3 is TGTGCCAGCAGCAGGGACAGGGGGCATCAGCCCCAGCATTTT. This gives the protein CASSRDRGHQPQHF.

This clone came up once. The chain couples TRBV3-1 (or the pseudogene TRBV3-2) to TRBJ1-1; possibly TRBD1 for D (5 bases). V was clipped by 4 bases and J by 10 bases, with 19 bases between them. CDR1 is LGHDT, CDR2 YNNKEL, per germline (reference sequence). The CDR3 is made up of 14 amino acids. This CDR3 is CASSPWEGEGRAFF. The CDR3, as DNA: TGTGCCAGCAGCCCCTGGGAGGGAGAGGGGAGAGCTTTCTTT.

The chain employs TRBV7-9 and TRBJ2-7; 11 bases agree with TRBD2. This CDR3 is built from 15 residues. Germline-derived CDR1 and CDR2 are SEHNR and FQNEAQ (reference sequence). After removal of 0 bases from V and 6 bases from J, the junction contained 4 bases not matched to a gene. CDR3 residues: CASSLAVAGGVEQYF. The DNA of the CDR3 is TGTGCCAGCAGCTTAGCGGTAGCGGGAGGGGTCGAGCAGTACTTC.

The chain uses TRBV18 and TRBJ1-2; 10 positions agree with TRBD1. The ends lost 4 bases at V and 8 bases at J; junction bases unmatched: 7. The CDR3 covers 14 residues. The V gene's germline CDR1 is KGHSH and CDR2 LQKENI. This CDR3 is CASSLWDRGSGYTF. The CDR3 DNA sequence: TGTGCCAGCTCACTCTGGGACAGGGGTAGCGGCTACACCTTC.

The V call is TRBV9, the J call TRBJ2-1, with 10 bases identical to TRBD2. This CDR3 is built from 16 residues. Germline-derived CDR1 and CDR2 are SGDLS and YYNGEE. With 0 bases clipped from V and 7 bases from J, the junction kept 7 bases outside the gene matches. CDR3 bases: TGTGCCAGCAGCGTAGCTTCTGAGCGGGAGGGGAATGAGCAGTTCTTC. Translating it yields CASSVASEREGNEQFF.

The rearrangement uses TRBV28 and TRBJ2-7; 7 bases line up with TRBD1. CDR3 length equals 16 residues. From germline, CDR1 is MDHEN and CDR2 SYDVKM. The trim removed 4 bases at V and 0 bases at J, leaving 9 bases unmatched. The CDR3 region is CASSSLTGDFSYEQYF. Written as DNA, the CDR3 is TGTGCCAGCAGTTCCCTCACAGGGGATTTCTCCTACGAGCAGTACTTC.

This clone was counted a few times. The chain couples TRBV28 to TRBJ2-3, with 8 bases aligning to TRBD1. This CDR3 has 13 residues. Germline V gene data show CDR1 as MDHEN and CDR2 as SYDVKM. J gave up 1 base and V 6 bases, and 0 bases lay outside the gene matches. The DNA of the CDR3 is TGTGCCAGCAGGACAGGGGGCACAGATACGCAGTATTTT. As protein: CASRTGGTDTQYF.

The chain carries TRBV2 and TRBJ2-7, with D tentatively TRBD2 (6 bases). The V gene lost 1 base and the J gene lost 2 bases, with 9 bases spanning the gap. This CDR3 is 14 amino acids long. Germline CDR1 reads SNHLY; CDR2 reads FYNNEI. The CDR3 sequence is CASSEGTITYEQYF. The CDR3 nucleotides read TGTGCCAGCAGTGAAGGGACTATAACCTACGAGCAGTACTTC.

The chain uses TRBV7-3 and TRBJ1-3; D call uncertain. CDR1 and CDR2 (germline): SGHTA, FQGTGA. V shed 5 bases and J shed 2 bases, with 13 bases lying between them. CDR3 length equals 15 residues. In DNA form, the CDR3 reads TGTGCCAGCAGCCCCGCCAACAGTCCTGGAAACACCATATATTTT. Residues: CASSPANSPGNTIYF.